The rows below give T cell receptor beta chains drawn from one sample of a study of OX40 agonist ivuxolimab in advanced cancers. TCRdb's copy holds only in-frame clones and misses some; the assay was immunoSEQ multiplex PCR. In the table there are roughly 60,000 clones, 90% to 95% of which are singletons. The sample consisted of CD4+ or CD8+ T cells sorted from blood, taken in a trial of the OX40 agonist ivuxolimab. The receptor source for this set is an adult with an advanced solid tumor such as melanoma, head and neck, liver or kidney cancer. The CDR3 runs from the conserved cysteine through the conserved F or W. Each record gives: V gene, clone size, D gene, J gene, CDR3 protein, CDR3 DNA. D genes are given only for firm matches. Size is omitted from some rows. Given values are once, few, many or a class for expanded clones.

V gene: TRBV28; clone size: -; D gene: TRBD1; J gene: TRBJ2-7; CDR3 protein: CASTWTGAYEQYF; CDR3 DNA: TGTGCCAGCACATGGACAGGGGCCTACGAGCAGTACTTC
V gene: TRBV7-2; clone size: -; D gene: -; J gene: TRBJ2-7; CDR3 protein: CASSPTDVYEQYF; CDR3 DNA: TGTGCCAGCAGCCCAACGGACGTATACGAGCAGTACTTC
V gene: TRBV10-3; clone size: once; D gene: TRBD2; J gene: TRBJ2-1; CDR3 protein: CAIRPGGDPSYNEQFF; CDR3 DNA: TGTGCCATCAGGCCGGGGGGGGACCCTTCCTACAATGAGCAGTTCTTC
V gene: TRBV7-6; clone size: -; D gene: -; J gene: TRBJ1-1; CDR3 protein: CASSLAEREGTEAFF; CDR3 DNA: TGTGCCAGCAGCTTAGCGGAAAGGGAGGGCACTGAAGCTTTCTTT
V gene: TRBV12-5; clone size: -; D gene: TRBD1; J gene: TRBJ1-5; CDR3 protein: CASGPDRALQPQHF; CDR3 DNA: TGTGCTAGTGGCCCGGACAGGGCCCTTCAGCCCCAGCATTTT
V gene: TRBV4-2; clone size: -; D gene: -; J gene: TRBJ2-1; CDR3 protein: CASSQSDTGTNEQFF; CDR3 DNA: TGTGCCAGCAGCCAATCCGACACCGGAACGAATGAGCAGTTCTTC
V gene: TRBV19; clone size: -; D gene: -; J gene: TRBJ2-7; CDR3 protein: CASSTWTDSGYEQYF; CDR3 DNA: TGTGCCAGTAGTACCTGGACAGATTCTGGCTACGAGCAGTACTTC
V gene: TRBV6-5; clone size: -; D gene: -; J gene: TRBJ1-1; CDR3 protein: CASSPPFVRHTEAFF; CDR3 DNA: TGTGCCAGCAGTCCCCCGTTTGTCCGGCACACTGAAGCTTTCTTT
V gene: TRBV2; clone size: once; D gene: TRBD1; J gene: TRBJ1-5; CDR3 protein: CASSLGEGAPSSNQPQHF; CDR3 DNA: TGTGCCAGCAGCCTGGGGGAGGGGGCCCCATCAAGCAATCAGCCCCAGCATTTT
V gene: TRBV9; clone size: once; D gene: TRBD2; J gene: TRBJ2-1; CDR3 protein: CASSQTLAGAWNEQFF; CDR3 DNA: TGTGCCAGCTCGCAAACTTTGGCGGGAGCTTGGAATGAGCAGTTCTTC
V gene: TRBV19; clone size: -; D gene: -; J gene: TRBJ2-7; CDR3 protein: CASSPKTGIIYEQYF; CDR3 DNA: TGTGCCAGTAGTCCGAAAACAGGGATCATCTACGAGCAGTACTTC
V gene: TRBV6-1; clone size: -; D gene: TRBD1; J gene: TRBJ1-1; CDR3 protein: CASSALYYGTENTEAFF; CDR3 DNA: TGTGCCAGCAGTGCGTTATATTACGGGACAGAGAACACTGAAGCTTTCTTT
V gene: TRBV9; clone size: -; D gene: TRBD2; J gene: TRBJ2-7; CDR3 protein: CASSPRTSGFYEQYF; CDR3 DNA: TGTGCCAGCAGCCCCCGGACTAGCGGATTCTACGAGCAGTACTTC
V gene: TRBV5-4; clone size: -; D gene: -; J gene: TRBJ2-5; CDR3 protein: CASSFAGETQYF; CDR3 DNA: TGTGCCAGCAGCTTTGCCGGGGAGACCCAGTACTTC
V gene: TRBV28; clone size: -; D gene: TRBD1; J gene: TRBJ2-2; CDR3 protein: CASSLLGVSDREIGGELFF; CDR3 DNA: TGTGCCAGCAGTTTATTGGGTGTTAGTGACAGGGAGATCGGCGGGGAGCTGTTTTTT
V gene: TRBV21-1; clone size: -; D gene: -; J gene: TRBJ2-7; CDR3 protein: CALPKPGLKVYEQYF; CDR3 DNA: TGTGCCCTCCCAAAACCGGGACTAAAGGTCTACGAGCAGTACTTC
V gene: TRBV18; clone size: -; D gene: TRBD2; J gene: TRBJ2-1; CDR3 protein: CASSPPTGGYNEQFF; CDR3 DNA: TGTGCCAGCTCACCACCGACGGGGGGCTACAATGAGCAGTTCTTC
V gene: TRBV13; clone size: -; D gene: TRBD1; J gene: TRBJ1-1; CDR3 protein: CASSSRDRDWFTEAFF; CDR3 DNA: TGTGCCAGCAGCTCCCGGGACAGGGACTGGTTCACTGAAGCTTTCTTT
V gene: TRBV4-3; clone size: -; D gene: TRBD2; J gene: TRBJ2-7; CDR3 protein: CASSQDLRTSGNEQYF; CDR3 DNA: TGCGCCAGCAGCCAAGATCTAAGGACTAGCGGGAACGAGCAGTACTTC
V gene: TRBV27; clone size: -; D gene: -; J gene: TRBJ2-7; CDR3 protein: CASSLWGGYEQYF; CDR3 DNA: TGTGCCAGCAGTTTATGGGGTGGGTACGAGCAGTACTTC
V gene: TRBV2; clone size: -; D gene: -; J gene: TRBJ2-7; CDR3 protein: CASSGYPDEQYF; CDR3 DNA: TGTGCCAGCAGCGGCTATCCCGACGAGCAGTACTTC
V gene: TRBV27; clone size: medium-sized; D gene: -; J gene: TRBJ1-1; CDR3 protein: CASSSTPPGGNTEAFF; CDR3 DNA: TGTGCCAGCAGTTCAACCCCACCCGGGGGGAACACTGAAGCTTTCTTT